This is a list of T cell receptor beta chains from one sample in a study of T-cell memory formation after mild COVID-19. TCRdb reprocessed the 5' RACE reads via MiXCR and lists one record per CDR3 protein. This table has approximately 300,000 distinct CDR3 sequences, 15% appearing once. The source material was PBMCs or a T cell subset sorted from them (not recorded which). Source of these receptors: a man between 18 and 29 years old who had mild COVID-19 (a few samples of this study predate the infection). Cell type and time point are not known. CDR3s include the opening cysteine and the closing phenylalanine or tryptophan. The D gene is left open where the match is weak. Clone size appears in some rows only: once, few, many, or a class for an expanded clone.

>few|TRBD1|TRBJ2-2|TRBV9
TGTGCCAGCAGCGGGGGACAGGCCCCCCCCGGGGAGCTGTTTTTT
CASSGGQAPPGELFF
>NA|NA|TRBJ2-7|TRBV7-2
TGTGACAGCAGCTTGGGGACGGGGCGCCTCGAGCAGTACTTC
CDSSLGTGRLEQYF
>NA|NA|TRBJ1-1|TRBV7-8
TGTGCCAGCAGCTTAATTCGTTCAAGGAACACTGAAGCTTTCTTT
CASSLIRSRNTEAFF
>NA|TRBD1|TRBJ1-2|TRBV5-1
TGCGCCAGCCAGGAACAGGGGAACTATGGCTACACCTTC
CASQEQGNYGYTF
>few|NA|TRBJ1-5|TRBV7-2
TGTGCCAGCAGCCCCTTTTTGGGGCCCCAGCATTTT
CASSPFLGPQHF
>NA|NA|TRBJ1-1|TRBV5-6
TGTGCCAGCAGCTTGGCCAGGGAACAGGTGATGAACACTGAAGCTTTCTTT
CASSLAREQVMNTEAFF
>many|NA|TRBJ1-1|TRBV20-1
TGCAGTGCTAGAGAGGGTCCCACTGAAGCTTTCTTT
CSAREGPTEAFF
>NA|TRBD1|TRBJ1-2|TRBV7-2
TGTGCCAGCAGTCGACAGGGGGCGGACTATGGCTACACCTTC
CASSRQGADYGYTF
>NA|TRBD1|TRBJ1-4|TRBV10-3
TGTGCCACATGCCGACAGACAGGGAGGGATGGAAAACTGTTTTTT
CATCRQTGRDGKLFF
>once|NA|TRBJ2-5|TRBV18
TGTGCCAGCTCGCGTACGATCGCGGGTTTGGGGGAGACCCAGTACTTC
CASSRTIAGLGETQYF
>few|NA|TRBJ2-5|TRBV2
TGTGCCAGCAGTGCAGTGGGGGGAGAGACCCAGTACTTC
CASSAVGGETQYF
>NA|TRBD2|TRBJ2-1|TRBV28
TGTGCCAGCAGCTTAAGGCCCTTTGGGGGGGGTTACAATGAGCAGTTCTTC
CASSLRPFGGGYNEQFF
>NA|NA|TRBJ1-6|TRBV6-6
TGTGCCAGCACCCAACAGGGTGCGGCTAATTCACCCCTCCACTTT
CASTQQGAANSPLHF
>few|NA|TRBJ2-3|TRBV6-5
TGTGCCAGCAGTTACGGGGGATTGGCGGGGCAGTATTTT
CASSYGGLAGQYF
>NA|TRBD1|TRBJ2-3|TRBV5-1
TGCGCCAGCAGCTTGGAAGGGGACAGGGGGGCAGATACGCAGTATTTT
CASSLEGDRGADTQYF
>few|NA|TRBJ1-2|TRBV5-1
TGCGCCAGCAGCCCCCGGGGTCCTAATGGCTACACCTTC
CASSPRGPNGYTF
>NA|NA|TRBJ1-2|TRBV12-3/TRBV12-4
TGTGCCAGCAGTTTGGAGGGCTTGGGCTATGGCTACACCTTC
CASSLEGLGYGYTF
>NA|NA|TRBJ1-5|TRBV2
TGTGCCAGCAGCACTGACGGCACCTGGGGTCAGCCCCAGCATTTT
CASSTDGTWGQPQHF